This T cell receptor (beta chain) was captured by sequencing in a study of blood T cell repertoires in COVID-19. About the research overall: The United States, Italy and Spain were the sources of the acute and convalescent COVID-19 samples. Sources were T cells, B-cell-depleted T cells, or PBMCs; the material itself was cDNA or gDNA.

V gave up 1 base and J gave up 3 bases; unmatched junction bases: 5. The CDR3 totals 15 residues. Germline loops: CDR1 SNHLY, CDR2 FYNNEI. Methods used by the authors: Estimated nucleated cell counts came from reference gene primer amplification. Sequenced by immunoSEQ multiplex PCR; TCRdb stores in-frame clones only, minus some. That table furnishes V, J and clone size, whereas the DNA furnished D and trimming. The data contain around 250,000 clones, approximately 80% of them singletons. The clonotype originates from a human donor in a cohort sampled during active COVID-19. The genes are TRBV2 and TRBJ2-7; 8 nucleotides align to TRBD2. Input material: peripheral blood. The CDR3 DNA reads TGTGCCAGCAGTGAAGGGCTAGCGGGCGGCTACGAGCAGTACTTC. This translates into CASSEGLAGGYEQYF.